Listed here are 3 T cell receptor beta chains from one sample, sequenced in a study of neoadjuvant nivolumab and ipilimumab in lung cancer. Sequenced by immunoSEQ multiplex PCR; TCRdb stores in-frame clones only, minus some. The repertoire holds fewer than 40,000 clones, with approximately 92% as singletons. Specimen: peripheral blood, collected before neoadjuvant nivolumab, alone or with ipilimumab. These receptors originate from an adult with non-small cell lung cancer.

The rearrangement uses TRBV2 and TRBJ2-7; D is perhaps TRBD2 (5 bases). V shed 2 bases and J shed 3 bases, with 14 bases lying between them. CDR3 length equals 15 residues. CDR1 is SNHLY and CDR2 is FYNNEI in the germline V gene. The CDR3 DNA sequence: TGTGCCAGCAGTGAAATGTCTACCGGAGGCTACGAGCAGTACTTC. The encoded protein is CASSEMSTGGYEQYF.

Turning to this clone: One end of the junction is discordant with germline, which a read error may explain. The CDR3 reads CSVEDRGLANYGYTF. The CDR3 region has the DNA TGCAGCGTCGAAGACAGGGGGCTAGCTAACTATGGCTACACCTTC. The chain links TRBV29-1 to TRBJ1-2; TRBD1 matches at 10 bases. The CDR3 loop spans 15 amino acids. Germline CDR1 and CDR2: SQVTM and ANQGSEA. Together with reference TRBV29-1 and TRBJ1-2, the CDR3 gives the full variable domain: SAVISQKPSRDICQRGTSLTIQCQVDSQVTMMFWYRQQPGQSLTLIATANQGSEATYESGFVIDKFPISRPNLTFSTLTVSNMSPEDSSIYLCSVEDRGLANYGYTFGSGTRLTVV.

V and J are TRBV7-9 and TRBJ2-5; D call uncertain. The length of the CDR3 is 11 residues. Trimming cost V 4 bases and J 4 bases, with 4 bases left between them. Germline V gene data show CDR1 as SEHNR and CDR2 as FQNEAQ (reference sequence). For the CDR3, the DNA is TGTGCCAGCAGCTATAGAGAGACCCAGTACTTC. This codes for CASSYRETQYF.